This record covers a single T cell receptor (beta chain). The data stem from a study of CD8 T cells in Susac syndrome. An input of about 0.45 to 1 ug of RNA was subjected to reverse transcription using random hexamers. A single record per CDR3 protein comes from TCRdb applying MiXCR to the immunoSEQ multiplex PCR reads. The sample lists around 190,000 distinct CDR3 sequences, around 94% occurring once. J was trimmed by 1 base and V by 4 bases; bases with no gene match: 1. The CDR3 has 14 amino acids. Germline-derived CDR1 and CDR2 are SGHNT and YENEEA. The CD8+ and CD4+ T cells were negatively isolated, with the TEMRA cells enriched by FACS.

The material sequenced was CD4+ T cells from PBMCs. V is TRBV11-3 and J is TRBJ2-3, with 8 bases that match TRBD1. This receptor was obtained from a human donor with Susac syndrome. CDR3 nucleotides: TGTGCCAGCAGCTCGGGACAGGGCACAGATACGCAGTATTTT. This gives the protein CASSSGQGTDTQYF.